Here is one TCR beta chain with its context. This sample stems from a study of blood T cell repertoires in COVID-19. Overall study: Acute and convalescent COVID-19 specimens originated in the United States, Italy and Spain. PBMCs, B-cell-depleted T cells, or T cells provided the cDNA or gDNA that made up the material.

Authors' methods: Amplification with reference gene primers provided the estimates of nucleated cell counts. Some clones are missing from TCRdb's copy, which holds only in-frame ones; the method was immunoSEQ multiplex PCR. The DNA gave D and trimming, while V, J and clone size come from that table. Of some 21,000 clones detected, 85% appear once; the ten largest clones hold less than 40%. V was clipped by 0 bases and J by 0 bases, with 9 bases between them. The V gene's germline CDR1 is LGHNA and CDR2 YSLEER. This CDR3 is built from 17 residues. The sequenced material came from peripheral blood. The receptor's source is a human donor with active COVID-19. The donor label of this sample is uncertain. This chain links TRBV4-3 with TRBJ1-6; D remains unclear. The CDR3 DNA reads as TGCGCCAGCAGCCAAGAAACCACTAGCTCCTATAATTCACCCCTCCACTTT. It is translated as CASSQETTSSYNSPLHF.